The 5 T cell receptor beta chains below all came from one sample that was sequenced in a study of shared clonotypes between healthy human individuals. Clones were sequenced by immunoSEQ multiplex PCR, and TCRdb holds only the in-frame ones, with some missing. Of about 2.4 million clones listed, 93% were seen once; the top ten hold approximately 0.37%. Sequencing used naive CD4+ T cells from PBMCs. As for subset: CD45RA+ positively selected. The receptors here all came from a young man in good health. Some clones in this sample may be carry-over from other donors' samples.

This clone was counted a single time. This CDR3 reads CASKGTGKGAFF. The DNA for the CDR3 is TGCGCCAGCAAGGGGACAGGGAAGGGGGCTTTCTTT. The chain joins TRBV10-1 to TRBJ1-1; 9 bases align to TRBD1. V shed 7 bases and J 11 bases; nucleotides not matched to a gene: 8. The CDR3 totals 12 residues. Germline V gene lookup returns CDR1 WNHNN and CDR2 SYGVQD (reference sequence).

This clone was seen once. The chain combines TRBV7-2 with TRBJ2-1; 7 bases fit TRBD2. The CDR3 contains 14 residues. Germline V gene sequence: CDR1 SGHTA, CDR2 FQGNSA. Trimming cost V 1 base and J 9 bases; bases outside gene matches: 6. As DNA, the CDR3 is TGTGCCAGCAGCTTAGTCCTAGCGGCACCTGAGCAGTTCTTC. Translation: CASSLVLAAPEQFF.

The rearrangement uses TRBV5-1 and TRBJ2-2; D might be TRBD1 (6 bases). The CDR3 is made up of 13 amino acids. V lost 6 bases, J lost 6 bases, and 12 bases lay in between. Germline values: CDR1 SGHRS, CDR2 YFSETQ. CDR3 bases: TGCGCCAGCAACAGGGCCCCACCCGGGGAGCTGTTTTTT. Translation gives CASNRAPPGELFF.

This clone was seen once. The CDR3: CAWQVSGANVLTF. For the CDR3, the DNA is TGTGCCTGGCAGGTCTCTGGGGCCAACGTCCTGACTTTC. The J gene is TRBJ2-6, the V gene TRBV30; D gene uncertain. CDR1 is GTSNPN, CDR2 SVGIG, per germline (reference sequence). The V end lost 5 bases, the J end lost 0 bases, and 5 bases lay between the germline ends. The CDR3 totals 13 residues.

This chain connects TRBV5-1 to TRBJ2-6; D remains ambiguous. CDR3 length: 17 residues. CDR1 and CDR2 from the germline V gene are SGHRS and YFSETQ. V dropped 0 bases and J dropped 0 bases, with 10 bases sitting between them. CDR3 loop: CASSLVGPRSGANVLTF. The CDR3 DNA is TGCGCCAGCAGCTTGGTCGGTCCGCGCTCTGGGGCCAACGTCCTGACTTTC.